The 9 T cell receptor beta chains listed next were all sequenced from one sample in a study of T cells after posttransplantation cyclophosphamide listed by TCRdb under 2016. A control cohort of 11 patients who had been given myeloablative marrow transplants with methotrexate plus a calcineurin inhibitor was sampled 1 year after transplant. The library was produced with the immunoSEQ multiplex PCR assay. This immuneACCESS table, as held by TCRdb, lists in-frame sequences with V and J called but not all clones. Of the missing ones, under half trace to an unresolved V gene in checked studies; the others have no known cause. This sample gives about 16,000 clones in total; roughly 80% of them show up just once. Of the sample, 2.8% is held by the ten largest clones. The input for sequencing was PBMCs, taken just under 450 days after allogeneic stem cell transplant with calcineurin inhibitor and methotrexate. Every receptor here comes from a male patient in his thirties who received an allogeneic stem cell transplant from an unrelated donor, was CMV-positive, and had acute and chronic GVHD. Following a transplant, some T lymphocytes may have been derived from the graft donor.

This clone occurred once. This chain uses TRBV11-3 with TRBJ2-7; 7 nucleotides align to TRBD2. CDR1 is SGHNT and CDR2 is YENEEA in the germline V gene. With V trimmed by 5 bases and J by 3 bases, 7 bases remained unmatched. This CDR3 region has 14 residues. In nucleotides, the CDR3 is TGTGCCAGCAGCCGGGAGGCCGGGAACTACGAGCAGTACTTC. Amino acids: CASSREAGNYEQYF.

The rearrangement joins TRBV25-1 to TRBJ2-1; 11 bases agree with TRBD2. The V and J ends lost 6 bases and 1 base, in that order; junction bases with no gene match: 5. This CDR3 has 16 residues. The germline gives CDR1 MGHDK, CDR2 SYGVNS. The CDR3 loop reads CASRTTSGGSYNEQFF. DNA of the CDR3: TGTGCCAGCAGGACCACTAGCGGGGGTTCCTACAATGAGCAGTTCTTC.

The CDR3 nucleotides read TGTGCCAGTAGTATAGAGGACGGAAGGGACAGGGAAGACACTGAAGCTTTCTTT. Protein product: CASSIEDGRDREDTEAFF. V gene TRBV19 combines with J gene TRBJ1-1; 9 nucleotides match TRBD1. The germline gives CDR1 LNHDA, CDR2 SQIVND (reference sequence). This CDR3 is 18 amino acids long. V was clipped by 0 bases and J by 3 bases; unmatched bases: 11.

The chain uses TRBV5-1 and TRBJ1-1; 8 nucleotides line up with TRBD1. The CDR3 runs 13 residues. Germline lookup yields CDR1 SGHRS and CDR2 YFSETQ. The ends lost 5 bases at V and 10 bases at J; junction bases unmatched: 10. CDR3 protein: CASRRQGIEGAFF. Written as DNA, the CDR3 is TGCGCCAGCAGGAGACAGGGGATTGAAGGAGCTTTCTTT.

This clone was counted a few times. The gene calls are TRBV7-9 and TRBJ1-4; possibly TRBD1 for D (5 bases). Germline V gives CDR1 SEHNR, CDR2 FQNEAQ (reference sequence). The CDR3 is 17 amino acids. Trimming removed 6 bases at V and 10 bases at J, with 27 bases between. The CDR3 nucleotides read TGTGCCAGCAGTTTCAAGGGGAGCGGGGCCTCCCTGGGAAAACTGTTTTTT. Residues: CASSFKGSGASLGKLFF.

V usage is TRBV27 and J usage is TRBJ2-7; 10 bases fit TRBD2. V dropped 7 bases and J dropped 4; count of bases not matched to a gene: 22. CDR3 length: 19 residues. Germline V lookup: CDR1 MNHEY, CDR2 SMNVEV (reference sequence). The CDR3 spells CASTRGGTSVSRGIYEQYF. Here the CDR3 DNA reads TGTGCCAGCACCCGTGGGGGGACTAGCGTCTCAAGGGGGATATACGAGCAGTACTTC.

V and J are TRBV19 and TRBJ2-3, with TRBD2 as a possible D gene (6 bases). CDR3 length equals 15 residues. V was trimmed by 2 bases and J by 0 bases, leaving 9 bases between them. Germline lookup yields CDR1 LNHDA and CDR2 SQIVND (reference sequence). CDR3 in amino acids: CASSIRDLSTDTQYF. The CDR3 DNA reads TGTGCCAGTAGTATACGGGACTTAAGCACAGATACGCAGTATTTT.

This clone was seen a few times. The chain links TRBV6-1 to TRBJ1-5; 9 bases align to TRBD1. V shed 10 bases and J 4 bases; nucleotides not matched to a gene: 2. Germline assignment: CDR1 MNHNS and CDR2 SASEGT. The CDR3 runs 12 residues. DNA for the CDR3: TGTGCCATCGGACAGGGGAATCAGCCCCAGCATTTT. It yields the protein CAIGQGNQPQHF.

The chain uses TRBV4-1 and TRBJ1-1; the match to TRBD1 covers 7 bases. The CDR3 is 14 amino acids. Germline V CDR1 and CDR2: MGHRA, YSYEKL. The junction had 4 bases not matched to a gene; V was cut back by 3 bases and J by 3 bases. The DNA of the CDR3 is TGCGCCAGCAGCCACGTAGGGGGCGACACTGAAGCTTTCTTT. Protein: CASSHVGGDTEAFF.